The clone carrying this T cell receptor (beta chain) was detected ten times or more. The data were taken from a study of shared clonotypes between healthy human individuals. The authors distributed each subset's genomic DNA evenly over several immunoSEQ plates. Method: immunoSEQ multiplex PCR; TCRdb's copy keeps in-frame clones and lacks some. Of a few hundred thousand clones in the sample, 79% were seen once. Germline V CDR1 and CDR2: WSHSY, SAAADI. The CDR3 covers 15 residues. V was clipped by 3 bases and J by 6 bases; unmatched bases: 7. Donors, without exception, were Caucasian adults residing in Nashville, Tennessee.

This chain links TRBV10-2 with TRBJ1-1, with 10 bases aligning to TRBD1. The sequencing sample was made of PBMCs. The receptor comes from a woman aged 40 to 49 in good health. Some clones in this sample may be carry-over from other donors' samples. CDR3 DNA: TGCGCCAGCAGTGACCAAGACAGGGGGCTTCCTGAAGCTTTCTTT. This gives the protein CASSDQDRGLPEAFF.